This paragraph reports one T cell receptor (beta chain). Its matching antigen is unknown. Treatment of the sample: approximately 9-day PBMC culture with coronavirus spike peptide pools or control peptides (ViraFEST assay). An Oncomine TCR Beta short-read assay was used to sequence the DNA from cultured CD4+ T cells. In this case, cultured CD4+ T cells provided the extracted genomic DNA. One entry per CDR3 protein, called by TCRdb with MiXCR from the PCR reads. The repertoire holds 9,500 to 15,000 distinct CDR3 sequences, with about 29% as singletons. This sample stems from a study of vaccination and CD4 T cells after COVID-19. About the research overall: Nasal swab PCR detected SARS-CoV-2 in convalescent patients, who comprised under ten mild cases and one severe case.

The V end was cut by 6 bases, the J end by 0 bases, with 9 bases between. The germline CDR1 and CDR2 sequences are SGHNT and YENEEA. The CDR3 sequence is 14 residues long. Study conclusions and caveats: Convalescent patients' clones that were vaccine-specific were spike mono-reactive in 304 of 307 cases.

The sequenced sample consisted of cultured CD4+ T cells from blood. V usage is TRBV11-3 and J usage is TRBJ2-1; no clear D. The clonotype originates from a human donor with COVID-19. CDR3 sequence: CASSSLSSYNEQFF. CDR3 in DNA: TGTGCCAGCAGTAGTTTAAGCTCCTACAATGAGCAGTTCTTC.